This T cell receptor beta chain is drawn from a study of T cells in Graves' hyperthyroidism and ophthalmopathy. Diagnoses were established using clinical symptoms, serum thyroxine and TRAb, thyroid ultrasound and orbital computed tomography. RNA transcripts provided the source from which TCR beta CDR3 regions were amplified. Using the HTBI primer set, a first-round RT-PCR was run on the TCR CDR3. TCRdb independently ran MiXCR on the multiplex PCR reads; one entry per CDR3 protein. Of 550,000 to 600,000 distinct CDR3 sequences listed, around 45% are singletons. The table lists this clonotype with many counts. Its matching antigen is unknown. The CDR3 covers 15 residues. V was pared by 4 bases and J by 3 bases, with 13 bases between. Germline V gene data show CDR1 as SGDLS and CDR2 as YYNGEE. Findings of the study overall: Most expanded thyroid clonotypes above 0.001 recurred in blood. Model output signaled ophthalmopathy a median around 6.9 months ahead of onset. In the analysis, a 13 V-J model separated ophthalmopathy from stable hyperthyroidism.

The chain employs TRBV9 and TRBJ2-2; possibly TRBD1 or TRBD2 for D (5 bases each). The sequenced sample consisted of peripheral blood or thyroid tissue (not recorded which). This sequence was found in an adult woman with Graves' disease, either hyperthyroidism or ophthalmopathy (not recorded which). CDR3 in amino acids: CASSKGTSDTGELFF. DNA for the CDR3: TGTGCCAGCAGCAAAGGGACCTCGGACACCGGGGAGCTGTTTTTT.